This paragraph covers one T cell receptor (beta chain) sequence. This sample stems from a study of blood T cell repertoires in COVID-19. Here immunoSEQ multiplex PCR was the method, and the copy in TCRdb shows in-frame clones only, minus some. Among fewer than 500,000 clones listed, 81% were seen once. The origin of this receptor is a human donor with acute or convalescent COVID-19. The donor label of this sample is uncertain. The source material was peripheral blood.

Here the CDR3 DNA reads TGTGCCAGCTCACCGCTTGAGGGAGACACTGAAGCTTTCTTT. This translates into CASSPLEGDTEAFF. V and J are TRBV18 and TRBJ1-1; no clear D gene. This CDR3 has 14 amino acids. CDR1 is KGHSH, CDR2 LQKENI, per germline. V was cut by 3 bases and J by 3 bases, with 11 bases left in between.